The following is a TCR beta chain sequence with its context. Original processing methods: Amplification of reference gene primers was used by the study to estimate nucleated cell counts. Assay used: immunoSEQ multiplex PCR; TCRdb lists only in-frame clones, some missing. V, J and clone size derive from that table, while D and trimming were established from the DNA sequence. Here the sample spans 100,000 to 150,000 clones, over 75% being singletons. These data originate in a study of blood T cell repertoires in COVID-19. V lost 5 bases to trimming and J lost 3 bases; unmatched junction nucleotides: 13. The CDR3 runs to 17 residues. Germline assignment: CDR1 SGHTA and CDR2 FQGNSA.

The sequence was obtained from an elderly man with active or convalescent COVID-19. The V call is TRBV7-2, the J call TRBJ2-3; 8 bases line up with TRBD1. Sequencing was carried out using peripheral blood. CDR3 loop: CASSPRTGLITTDTQYF. The CDR3 DNA reads TGTGCCAGCAGCCCGAGGACAGGGTTGATTACGACAGATACGCAGTATTTT.